The sequence of this T cell receptor (beta chain) was determined in a study of identical twins. Study-level results: Invariant MAIT and iNKT cells could partly confound zero-insertion analyses.

TCRdb recomputed calls from the 5' RACE reads with MiXCR, one row per CDR3 protein. The sample carries hundreds of thousands of distinct CDR3 sequences, around 20% recorded once. Deletions cut 3 bases from V and 5 bases from J, with 12 bases between. The germline V gene has CDR1 DFQATT and CDR2 SNEGSKA (reference sequence). The CDR3 is 13 amino acids. On this clonotype itself: The antigen remains undetermined.

This same sample was also part of a study on T cells expressing NK-cell markers. Turning to that study: NKG2C+ dominant clonotypes from over 5 donors made up about 1.0-7.5% of CD8+ T cells. Dominance of the CD3+CD56-NKG2C+ fraction by these clonotypes also held in several donors.

The chain carries TRBV20-1 and TRBJ2-3; D not certain. The material sequenced was PBMCs. The source of this sequence is a woman aged 18-29 years in good health. CDR3 amino acids: CSASATTRDTQYF. CDR3 nucleotide sequence: TGCAGTGCTAGTGCTACTACTCGAGATACGCAGTATTTT.